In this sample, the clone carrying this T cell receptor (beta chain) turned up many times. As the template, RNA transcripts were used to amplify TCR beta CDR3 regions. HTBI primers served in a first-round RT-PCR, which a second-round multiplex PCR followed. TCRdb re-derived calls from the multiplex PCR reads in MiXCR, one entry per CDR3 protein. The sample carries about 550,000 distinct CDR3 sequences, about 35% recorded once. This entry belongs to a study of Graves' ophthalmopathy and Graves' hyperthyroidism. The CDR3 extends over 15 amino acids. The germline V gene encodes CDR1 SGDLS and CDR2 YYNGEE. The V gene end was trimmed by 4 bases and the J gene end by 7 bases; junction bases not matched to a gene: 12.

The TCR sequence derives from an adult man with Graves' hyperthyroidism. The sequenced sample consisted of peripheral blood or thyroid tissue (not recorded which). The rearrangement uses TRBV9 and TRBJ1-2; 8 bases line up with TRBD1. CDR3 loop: CASSQGRGQRTGYTF. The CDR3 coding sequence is TGTGCCAGCAGCCAGGGCAGGGGGCAAAGGACTGGCTACACCTTC.